This TCR beta chain derives from a study of human T cells and chemical hapten exposure. About the study: During the roughly 25-week study period, patients had diphenylcyclopropenone applied to the scalp every week. Study-level results: As patch test score rose, PT1 expanded TCR counts tended to rise as well.

TCRdb reanalysed the RACE reads using MiXCR and keeps one entry per CDR3 protein. This sample yields tens of thousands of distinct CDR3 sequences, of which about 10% are seen a single time; approximately 2.2% belongs to the top ten. Time point meaning: patch test 1, 2 weeks after DPC sensitization. Treatment of the sample: therapeutic diphenylcyclopropenone sensitization with weekly scalp DPC. This CDR3 region has 17 residues. Germline V gene lookup returns CDR1 MNHNY and CDR2 SVGAGI (reference sequence). V lost 0 bases and J lost 3, with 15 bases in between. This clonotype was seen at least ten times. Its target is not known.

The sample was whole blood, taken in connection with sensitization to the hapten diphenylcyclopropenone (DPC). The V and J genes are TRBV6-6 and TRBJ1-5; D gene unclear. This clonotype was obtained from a man aged 40-49 years with alopecia areata. Some clones in this sample may be carry-over from other donors' samples. The CDR3 loop reads CASSYSGTVATNQPQHF. For the CDR3, the DNA is TGTGCCAGCAGTTACTCCGGCACGGTTGCCACCAATCAGCCCCAGCATTTT.